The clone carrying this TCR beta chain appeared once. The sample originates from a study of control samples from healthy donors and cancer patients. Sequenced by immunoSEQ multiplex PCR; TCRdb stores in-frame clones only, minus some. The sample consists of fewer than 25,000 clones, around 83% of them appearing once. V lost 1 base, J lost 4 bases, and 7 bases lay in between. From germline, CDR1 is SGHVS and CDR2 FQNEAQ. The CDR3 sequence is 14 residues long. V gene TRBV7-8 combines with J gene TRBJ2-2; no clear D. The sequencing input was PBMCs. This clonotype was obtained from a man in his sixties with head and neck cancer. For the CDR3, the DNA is TGTGCCAGCAGCTTAGAGGGAAGCACCGGGGAGCTGTTTTTT. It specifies CASSLEGSTGELFF.